The T cell receptor beta chain under discussion was sequenced for a study of Tregs in tolerant kidney transplant recipients. Study details: The nonmyeloablative bone marrow transplants came from related graft donors, with transient mixed chimerism.

About this clone itself: Coverage ceases 3 residues before the CDR3 finishes, and the germline J gene fills in the end.

Measured with immunoSEQ multiplex PCR; TCRdb has only the in-frame clones, and not every one. This table lists 25,000 to 35,000 clones. CDR1 is SGHRS, CDR2 YFSETQ, per germline. This CDR3 contains 14 residues. This specimen was CD8+ T cells from blood, taken before the transplant. The TCR sequence derives from a human donor who received a combined kidney and bone marrow transplant. The V gene is TRBV5-1, the J gene TRBJ1-2, with 10 bases that match TRBD1. The covered CDR3 bases are TGCGCCAGCAGCTCGGGACAGGGGTTGGGAGGC. Its translation is CASSSGQGLGG. The entire CDR3 protein is CASSSGQGLGGYTF.